The present T cell receptor (beta chain) was sequenced within a study of shared clonotypes between healthy human individuals. General observations from the study: Among donors, the sharing of clonotypes was expected to be influenced by sequencing depth. For sorted subsets, rarefaction showed incomplete sequencing despite large depth.

The germline V gene encodes CDR1 SGDLS and CDR2 YYNGEE. This CDR3 has 13 amino acids. Trimming left V 3 bases short and J 1 base short, with 8 bases between. Assay used: immunoSEQ multiplex PCR; TCRdb lists only in-frame clones, some missing. The sample lists about 2 million clones, roughly 95% occurring once. Comment on this clone: Its specificity is not known.

CD45RO-negative cells were positively selected for CCR7, leaving out terminally differentiated effector memory CD45RA+ cells. The sequence derives from a young man in good health. The sequenced sample was naive CD8+ T cells sorted from blood. This chain connects TRBV9 to TRBJ2-7; D gene unclear. CDR3 DNA sequence: TGTGCCAGCAGCGCTAGTGATTCCTACGAGCAGTACTTC. As protein: CASSASDSYEQYF.